This note documents a single TCR beta chain sequence. These data come from a study of cytomegalovirus exposure and HLA in healthy donors. PCR used 60 Vbeta primers and 13 Jbeta primers. Assay: immunoSEQ multiplex PCR; the TCRdb copy retains only in-frame clones and omits some. The data contain 90,000 to 120,000 clones, 60% to 75% of them singletons. Material: PBMCs. This sequence originates from a man younger than 45 in good health and CMV-seronegative.

CDR3: CASSLRGFSTGELFF. As DNA, the CDR3 is TGTGCCAGCAGCTTAAGAGGGTTCTCAACCGGGGAGCTGTTTTTT. The chain uses TRBV7-3 and TRBJ2-2; TRBD2 might be the D (5 bases). The CDR3 runs to 15 residues. V shed 1 base and J shed 5 bases, with 11 bases lying between them. Per germline, CDR1 SGHTA and CDR2 FQGTGA.